These 4 T cell receptor beta chains were all obtained from the same sample, sequenced in a study of blood T cell repertoires in COVID-19. The method was immunoSEQ multiplex PCR; TCRdb's version includes in-frame clones alone and lacks a portion of them. Among under 100,000 clones listed, over 80% were seen once. Sequenced material: peripheral blood. These receptors were taken from a human donor in a cohort sampled during active COVID-19.

The chain combines TRBV19 with TRBJ2-1, with 7 bases aligning to TRBD1. Trimming at V came to 5 bases and at J to 7 bases, leaving 8 bases not matched to a gene. Germline values: CDR1 LNHDA, CDR2 SQIVND (reference sequence). The CDR3 is made up of 14 amino acids. In nucleotides, the CDR3 is TGTGCCAGTAGTTCCAGGACAGGTCTTAATGAGCAGTTCTTC. Translating it yields CASSSRTGLNEQFF.

This clone is medium-sized (0.01 to 0.1%). V and J are TRBV7-9 and TRBJ2-2; 8 bases are shared with TRBD1. The CDR3 has 15 residues. Germline V CDR1 and CDR2: SEHNR, FQNEAQ (reference sequence). The V segment lost 6 bases and the J segment 6 bases; nucleotides outside the gene matches: 9. CDR3: CASRAETGVPGELFF. CDR3 in DNA: TGTGCCAGCAGGGCCGAGACAGGGGTTCCCGGGGAGCTGTTTTTT.

The chain is built from TRBV11-2 and TRBJ2-5; TRBD1 agrees at 11 bases. The CDR3 loop spans 15 amino acids. Germline loops: CDR1 SGHAT, CDR2 FQNNGV. The junction had 8 bases not matched to a gene; V was cut back by 5 bases and J by 6 bases. CDR3: CASSEGQGVKQTQYF. CDR3 coding DNA: TGTGCCAGCAGCGAGGGACAGGGGGTGAAGCAGACCCAGTACTTC.

V usage is TRBV11-2 and J usage is TRBJ1-2, with a weak D call TRBD1 (5 bases). CDR1 and CDR2 (germline): SGHAT, FQNNGV. V was pared by 7 bases and J by 2 bases, with 20 bases between. CDR3 length equals 16 residues. The DNA for the CDR3 is TGTGCCAGCACCCCATCAGTAGGGGCGGCAAACTATGGCTACACCTTC. It is translated as CASTPSVGAANYGYTF.